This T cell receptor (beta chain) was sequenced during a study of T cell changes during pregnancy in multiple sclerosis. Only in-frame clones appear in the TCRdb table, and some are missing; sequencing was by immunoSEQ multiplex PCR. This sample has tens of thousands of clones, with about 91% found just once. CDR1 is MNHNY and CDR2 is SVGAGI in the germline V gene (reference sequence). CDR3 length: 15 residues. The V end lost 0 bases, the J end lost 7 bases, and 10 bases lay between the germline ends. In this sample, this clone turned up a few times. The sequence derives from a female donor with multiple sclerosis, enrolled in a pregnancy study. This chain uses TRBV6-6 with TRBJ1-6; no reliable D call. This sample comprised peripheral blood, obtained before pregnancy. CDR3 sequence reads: CASSYSILGNSPLHF. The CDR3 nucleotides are TGTGCCAGCAGTTACTCGATTCTCGGGAATTCACCCCTCCACTTT.